This entry lists 22 T cell receptor beta chains sequenced from one sample in a study of T cells in Graves' hyperthyroidism and ophthalmopathy. RNA transcripts were the template for amplifying TCR beta CDR3 regions. A first-round RT-PCR of the TCR CDR3 used the HTBI primer set. MiXCR, run by TCRdb on the multiplex PCR reads, gives a single entry per CDR3 protein. This table holds a few hundred thousand distinct CDR3 sequences, approximately 14% found once. The sequenced material came from blood. The receptors shown here come from a woman in her 30s with Graves' hyperthyroidism.

This clonotype was seen at least ten times. The chain links TRBV4-3 to TRBJ2-3; D remains unclear. The CDR3 runs 17 residues. Germline CDR1 is LGHNA and CDR2 is YSLEER. The V and J ends lost 0 bases and 3 bases respectively, with 16 bases between them. The CDR3 reads CASSQDYWVSGTDTQYF. The CDR3 coding sequence is TGCGCCAGCAGCCAAGATTATTGGGTCTCCGGAACAGATACGCAGTATTTT.

Many counts were recorded for this clonotype. The chain uses TRBV24-1 and TRBJ1-2; D unresolved. The CDR3 has 17 amino acids. Germline values: CDR1 KGHDR, CDR2 SFDVKD. The V gene lost 9 bases and the J gene lost 3 bases, with 25 bases spanning the gap. The CDR3 reads CATQDVFQLGPDYGYTF. CDR3 sequence (DNA): TGTGCCACCCAAGACGTTTTTCAACTAGGGCCGGACTATGGCTACACCTTC.

This clonotype was seen repeatedly, ten times or more. The chain is built from TRBV11-3 and TRBJ1-2; D unclear. This CDR3 is built from 16 residues. Germline values: CDR1 SGHNT, CDR2 YENEEA. V was cut by 1 base and J by 4 bases, with 16 bases left in between. The DNA for the CDR3 is TGTGCCAGCAGCTTAGGCCCCCGGGATGCGAGCTATGGCTACACCTTC. Its protein product is CASSLGPRDASYGYTF.

This clonotype was found a few times. The chain links TRBV27 to TRBJ1-1, with D perhaps matching TRBD1 (6 bases). The CDR3 contains 15 residues. Germline-derived CDR1 and CDR2 are MNHEY and SMNVEV (reference sequence). The ends were cut back, 4 bases at V and 0 bases at J, with 12 bases in the middle. CDR3 sequence (DNA): TGTGCCAGCAGTTACGACAGGAACATGAACACTGAAGCTTTCTTT. Amino acid sequence: CASSYDRNMNTEAFF.

This chain joins TRBV4-1 and TRBJ2-7, with 12 bases that match TRBD1. The CDR3 has 17 residues. The trim removed 0 bases at V and 7 bases at J, leaving 10 bases unmatched. CDR1 MGHRA and CDR2 YSYEKL come from the germline V gene. CDR3 residues: CASSQELRDRGLWEQYF. CDR3 nucleotide sequence: TGCGCCAGCAGCCAAGAACTCCGGGACAGGGGGCTTTGGGAGCAGTACTTC.

The chain uses TRBV20-1 and TRBJ2-1; D is unresolved. V was trimmed by 4 bases and J by 5 bases, leaving 15 bases between them. CDR3 size: 14 residues. Germline lookup yields CDR1 DFQATT and CDR2 SNEGSKA (reference sequence). CDR3 sequence: CSAIHLVLNNEQFF. The CDR3 coding sequence is TGCAGTGCTATACACCTCGTCCTTAACAATGAGCAGTTCTTC.

This clonotype has a count of ten or more. V and J are TRBV28 and TRBJ2-7, with 8 positions matching TRBD2. J lost 1 base, V lost 5 bases, and 7 bases had no gene match. Per germline, CDR1 MDHEN and CDR2 SYDVKM. This CDR3 is 15 amino acids long. Here the CDR3 DNA reads TGTGCCAGCAGTCCGAGCGGGAGCCCTTCCTACGAGCAGTACTTC. Its translation is CASSPSGSPSYEQYF.

This clonotype was detected ten times or more. The V gene is TRBV7-9, the J gene TRBJ2-5, with TRBD2 matching over 10 bases. The CDR3 loop spans 19 amino acids. V trimming: 1 base; J trimming: 3 bases; junction bases outside the gene matches: 14. The germline CDR1 and CDR2 sequences are SEHNR and FQNEAQ (reference sequence). The CDR3 sequence: CASSLVVGLAGVGEETQYF. CDR3 DNA sequence: TGTGCCAGCAGCTTAGTGGTCGGTCTAGCGGGAGTTGGTGAAGAGACCCAGTACTTC.

This clonotype was seen many times. This rearrangement joins TRBV6-1 to TRBJ1-1; no clear D gene. Between the trimmed V and J ends, which lost 4 bases and 4 bases, there was a span of 7 bases. The CDR3 runs 12 residues. Germline-derived CDR1 and CDR2 are MNHNS and SASEGT. The CDR3 here is CASSGQVTEAFF. In DNA form, the CDR3 reads TGTGCCAGCAGTGGCCAGGTCACTGAAGCTTTCTTT.

This clonotype was observed many times. CDR3 residues: CASSPQGGPFNEQFF. As DNA, the CDR3 is TGCGCCAGCAGCCCCCAGGGTGGTCCGTTCAATGAGCAGTTCTTC. The rearrangement links TRBV5-1 to TRBJ2-1, with D tentatively TRBD1 (5 bases). Germline CDR1 reads SGHRS; CDR2 reads YFSETQ. The V end was cut by 4 bases, the J end by 6 bases, with 17 bases between. There are 15 residues in the CDR3.

The chain employs TRBV6-5 and TRBJ2-1, with 9 positions matching TRBD2. The V and J ends lost 2 bases and 4 bases, in that order; junction bases with no gene match: 6. CDR1 is MNHEY, CDR2 SVGAGI, per germline. The CDR3 covers 16 residues. The CDR3 loop reads CASSYGLTSGYNEQFF. In nucleotides, the CDR3 is TGTGCCAGCAGTTACGGTCTGACTAGCGGATACAATGAGCAGTTCTTC.

The J gene is TRBJ2-7, the V gene TRBV9; a weak D match, TRBD2 (6 bases). The CDR3 contains 14 residues. V lost 3 bases and J 0 bases, leaving 10 bases between the germline ends. Germline V gene sequence: CDR1 SGDLS, CDR2 YYNGEE. The CDR3 coding sequence is TGTGCCAGCAGCGCGGGACTGAACTCCTACGAGCAGTACTTC. Amino acid sequence: CASSAGLNSYEQYF.

This clonotype was recorded many times. The chain couples TRBV6-2 or TRBV6-3 to TRBJ1-1; 8 nucleotides line up with TRBD1. The CDR3 runs 12 residues. The V segment lost 5 bases and the J segment 5 bases; nucleotides outside the gene matches: 1. Germline V lookup: CDR1 MNHEY, CDR2 SVGEGT. CDR3 in DNA: TGTGCCAGCAGTAGGACAGGGACTGAAGCTTTCTTT. Translated: CASSRTGTEAFF.

The genes are TRBV5-1 and TRBJ2-7, with D possibly TRBD2 on 6 matching bases. This CDR3 spans 16 amino acids. Trimming cost V 0 bases and J 2 bases, with 15 bases left between them. The germline V gene has CDR1 SGHRS and CDR2 YFSETQ. In DNA form, the CDR3 reads TGCGCCAGCAGCTTGGCCGGGAACCGGGGGACCTACGAGCAGTACTTC. Encoded protein: CASSLAGNRGTYEQYF.

This clonotype was observed a handful of times. CDR3 region: CAWSPGRTYRYF. The DNA of the CDR3 is TGTGCCTGGAGCCCTGGACGGACGTATCGGTACTTC. V and J are TRBV30 and TRBJ2-5; D is uncertain. V lost 3 bases and J 13 bases, leaving 18 bases between the germline ends. In germline, CDR1 is GTSNPN, CDR2 SVGIG (reference sequence). The CDR3 spans 12 residues.

The CDR3 reads CSAGGAGGPNEQYF. The CDR3 nucleotides read TGCAGTGCTGGTGGAGCGGGAGGGCCCAACGAGCAGTACTTC. The chain couples TRBV20-1 to TRBJ2-7, with 10 bases that match TRBD2. There are 14 residues in the CDR3. Germline loops: CDR1 DFQATT, CDR2 SNEGSKA (reference sequence). V shed 5 bases, J shed 5 bases, and the junction held 9 bases outside the gene matches.

This clonotype was seen repeatedly, ten times or more. The rearrangement joins TRBV18 to TRBJ1-2; D call uncertain. The CDR3 loop spans 14 amino acids. Trimming took off 3 bases at V and 2 bases at J, with 10 bases between the two ends. Germline V gene data show CDR1 as KGHSH and CDR2 as LQKENI. In DNA, the CDR3 is TGTGCCAGCTCACCTGGGTCAGACAACTATGGCTACACCTTC. It yields the protein CASSPGSDNYGYTF. Drawing the rest from reference TRBV18 and TRBJ1-2, the complete variable domain is NAGVMQNPRHLVRRRGQEARLRCSPMKGHSHVYWYRQLPEEGLKFMVYLQKENIIDESGMPKERFSAEFPKEGPSILRIQQVVRGDSAAYFCASSPGSDNYGYTFGSGTRLTVV.

This clonotype was seen many times. J is TRBJ1-4 and V is TRBV27; D is uncertain. The CDR3 covers 15 residues. Trimming left V 5 bases short and J 8 bases short, with 18 bases between. Germline CDR1 MNHEY, CDR2 SMNVEV (reference sequence). The CDR3 DNA reads as TGTGCCAGCAGTCCAACCGACACGCTAATGGAAAAACTGTTTTTT. Residues: CASSPTDTLMEKLFF.

This clonotype was detected a few times. The chain couples TRBV7-9 to TRBJ2-1; 10 bases agree with TRBD2. CDR3 length: 16 amino acids. The ends lost 6 bases at V and 4 bases at J; junction bases unmatched: 9. Germline V CDR1 and CDR2: SEHNR, FQNEAQ (reference sequence). CDR3: CASSGVEREGYNEQFF. DNA for the CDR3: TGTGCCAGCAGTGGGGTGGAGCGGGAGGGATACAATGAGCAGTTCTTC. The variable domain in full, with the rest retrieved from reference TRBV7-9 and TRBJ2-1, is DTGVSQNPRHKITKRGQNVTFRCDPISEHNRLYWYRQTLGQGPEFLTYFQNEAQLEKSRLLSDRFSAERPKGSFSTLEIQRTEQGDSAMYLCASSGVEREGYNEQFFGPGTRLTVL.

The chain joins TRBV27 to TRBJ2-3; D gene ambiguous. Looked up from germline, CDR1 is MNHEY and CDR2 is SMNVEV (reference sequence). Trimming stripped 5 bases from V and 9 bases from J, with 9 bases between. This CDR3 comprises 11 residues. The CDR3 DNA follows: TGTGCCAGCAGTGCAATAGGCACGCAGTATTTT. This codes for CASSAIGTQYF.

A note on this clonotype: The conserved closing phenylalanine or tryptophan is absent in this CDR3, likely reflecting a read error. The genes are TRBV6-2 or TRBV6-3 and TRBJ1-5, with D unresolved. This CDR3 region has 14 residues. V gave up 10 bases and J gave up 3 bases, with 16 bases separating them. Germline V gene sequence: CDR1 MNHEY, CDR2 SVGEGT. CDR3 DNA sequence: TGTGCCACCTCAACGGGAGGGAACAATCAGCCCCAGCATTCT. Translation: CATSTGGNNQPQHS.

At least ten counts were recorded for this clonotype. The V and J genes are TRBV30 and TRBJ2-7; 10 bases fit TRBD1. The CDR3 has 14 amino acids. Germline CDR1 reads GTSNPN; CDR2 reads SVGIG (reference sequence). Trimming took 8 bases from V and 0 from J; bases not matched to a gene: 7. This chain's CDR3 is CAGGTGASSYEQYF. The CDR3 DNA follows: TGTGCCGGAGGGACAGGGGCCTCCTCCTACGAGCAGTACTTC.